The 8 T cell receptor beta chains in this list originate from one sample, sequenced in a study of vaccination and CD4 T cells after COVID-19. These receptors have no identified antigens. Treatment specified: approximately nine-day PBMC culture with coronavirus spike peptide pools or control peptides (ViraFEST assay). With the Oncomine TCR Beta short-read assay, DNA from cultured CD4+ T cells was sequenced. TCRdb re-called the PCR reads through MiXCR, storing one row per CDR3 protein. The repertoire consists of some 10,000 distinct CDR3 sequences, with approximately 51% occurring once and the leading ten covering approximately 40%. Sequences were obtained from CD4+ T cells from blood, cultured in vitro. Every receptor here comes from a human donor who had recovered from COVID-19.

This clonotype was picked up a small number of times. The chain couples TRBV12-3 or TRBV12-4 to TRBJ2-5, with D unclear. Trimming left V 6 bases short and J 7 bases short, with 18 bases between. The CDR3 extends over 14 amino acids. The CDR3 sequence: CASSPSTRLGTQYF. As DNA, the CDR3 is TGTGCCAGCAGCCCTTCGACTCGTTTAGGGACCCAGTACTTC.

CDR3 in amino acids: CASRTGSNQPQHF. CDR3 nucleotide sequence: TGTGCCAGTAGAACAGGAAGCAATCAGCCCCAGCATTTT. The rearrangement joins TRBV19 to TRBJ1-5; a weak D match, TRBD1 (5 bases). The CDR3 sequence is 13 residues long. V gave up 6 bases and J gave up 1 base, with 7 bases separating them. In germline, CDR1 is LNHDA, CDR2 SQIVND (reference sequence). The full variable domain, with the rest looked up from reference TRBV19 and TRBJ1-5, is DGGITQSPKYLFRKEGQNVTLSCEQNLNHDAMYWYRQDPGQGLRLIYYSQIVNDFQKGDIAEGYSVSREKKESFPLTVTSAQKNPTAFYLCASRTGSNQPQHFGDGTRLSIL.

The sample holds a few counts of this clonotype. The CDR3 DNA is TGTGCCAGCGTACGGGACAGGGAGACCGGGGAGCTGTTTTTT. The encoded protein is CASVRDRETGELFF. The chain uses TRBV6-1 and TRBJ2-2; 9 bases are a match to TRBD1. This CDR3 contains 14 residues. With 8 bases clipped from V and 5 bases from J, the junction kept 6 bases outside the gene matches. Germline values: CDR1 MNHNS, CDR2 SASEGT.

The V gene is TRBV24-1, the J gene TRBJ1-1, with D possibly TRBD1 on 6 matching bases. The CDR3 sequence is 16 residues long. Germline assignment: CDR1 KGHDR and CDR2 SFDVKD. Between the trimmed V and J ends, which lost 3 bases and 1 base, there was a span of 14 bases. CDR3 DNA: TGTGCCACCAGTGATCGGACAGCAGGACAGAACACTGAAGCTTTCTTT. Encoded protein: CATSDRTAGQNTEAFF.

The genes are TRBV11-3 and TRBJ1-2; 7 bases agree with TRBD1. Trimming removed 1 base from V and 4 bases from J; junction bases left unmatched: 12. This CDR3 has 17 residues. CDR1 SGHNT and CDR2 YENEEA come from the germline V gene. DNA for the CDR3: TGTGCCAGCAGCTTAGCACCTGGTACGGACAGGTCCTATGGCTACACCTTC. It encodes CASSLAPGTDRSYGYTF.

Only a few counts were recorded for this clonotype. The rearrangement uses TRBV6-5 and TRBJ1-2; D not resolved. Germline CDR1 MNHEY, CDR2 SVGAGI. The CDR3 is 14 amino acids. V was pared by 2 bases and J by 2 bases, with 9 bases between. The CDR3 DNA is TGTGCCAGCAGTTACACAGAAACAAACTATGGCTACACCTTC. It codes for CASSYTETNYGYTF.

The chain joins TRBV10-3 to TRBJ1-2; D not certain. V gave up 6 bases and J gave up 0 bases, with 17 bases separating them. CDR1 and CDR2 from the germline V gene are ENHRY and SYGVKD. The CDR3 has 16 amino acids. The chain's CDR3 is CAISEMAVSSNYGYTF. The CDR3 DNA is TGTGCCATCAGCGAGATGGCGGTAAGCTCTAACTATGGCTACACCTTC.

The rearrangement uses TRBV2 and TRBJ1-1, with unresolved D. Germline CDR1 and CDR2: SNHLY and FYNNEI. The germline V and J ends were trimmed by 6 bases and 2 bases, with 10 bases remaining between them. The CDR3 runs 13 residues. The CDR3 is CASRLKPNTEAFF. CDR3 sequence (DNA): TGTGCCAGCAGGCTGAAACCCAACACTGAAGCTTTCTTT.